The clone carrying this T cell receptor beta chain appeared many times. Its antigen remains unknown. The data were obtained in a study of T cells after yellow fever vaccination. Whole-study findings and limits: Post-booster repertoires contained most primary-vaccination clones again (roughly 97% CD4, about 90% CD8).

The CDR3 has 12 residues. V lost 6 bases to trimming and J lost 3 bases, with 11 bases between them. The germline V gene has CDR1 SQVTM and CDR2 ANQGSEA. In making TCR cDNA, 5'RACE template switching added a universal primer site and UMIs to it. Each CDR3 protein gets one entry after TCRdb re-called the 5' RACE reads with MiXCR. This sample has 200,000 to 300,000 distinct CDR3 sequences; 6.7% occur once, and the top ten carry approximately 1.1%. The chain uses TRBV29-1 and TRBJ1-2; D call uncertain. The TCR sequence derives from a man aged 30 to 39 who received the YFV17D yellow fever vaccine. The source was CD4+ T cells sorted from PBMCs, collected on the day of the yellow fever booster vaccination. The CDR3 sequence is CSVRRADYGYTF. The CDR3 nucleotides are TGCAGCGTCCGCCGGGCCGACTATGGCTACACCTTC.